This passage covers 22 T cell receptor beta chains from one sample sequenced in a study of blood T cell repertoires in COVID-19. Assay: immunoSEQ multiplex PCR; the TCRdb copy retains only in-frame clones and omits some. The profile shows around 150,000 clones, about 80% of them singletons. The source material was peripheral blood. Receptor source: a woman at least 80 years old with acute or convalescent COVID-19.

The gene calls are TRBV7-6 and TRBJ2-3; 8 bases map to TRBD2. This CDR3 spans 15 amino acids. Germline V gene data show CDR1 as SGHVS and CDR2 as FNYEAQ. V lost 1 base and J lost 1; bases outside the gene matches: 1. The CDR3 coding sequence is TGTGCCAGCAGCTTAGTGACTAGCGGCACAGATACGCAGTATTTT. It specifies CASSLVTSGTDTQYF.

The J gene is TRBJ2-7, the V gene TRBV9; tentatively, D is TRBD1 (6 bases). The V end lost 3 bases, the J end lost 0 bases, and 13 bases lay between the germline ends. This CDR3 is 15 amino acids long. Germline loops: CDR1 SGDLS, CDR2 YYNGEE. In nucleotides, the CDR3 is TGTGCCAGCAGCGAGGGGGATTTAAGCTCCTACGAGCAGTACTTC. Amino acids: CASSEGDLSSYEQYF.

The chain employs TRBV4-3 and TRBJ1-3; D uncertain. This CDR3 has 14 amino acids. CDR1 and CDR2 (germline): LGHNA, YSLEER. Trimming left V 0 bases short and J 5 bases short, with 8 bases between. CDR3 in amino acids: CASSQDFPRNTIYF. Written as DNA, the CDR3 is TGCGCCAGCAGCCAAGATTTTCCAAGAAACACCATATATTTT.

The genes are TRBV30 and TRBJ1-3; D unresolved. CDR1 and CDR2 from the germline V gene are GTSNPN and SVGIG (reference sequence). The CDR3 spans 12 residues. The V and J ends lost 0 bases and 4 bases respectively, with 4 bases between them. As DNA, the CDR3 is TGTGCCTGGAGTGTACGGGGAAACACCATATATTTT. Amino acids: CAWSVRGNTIYF.

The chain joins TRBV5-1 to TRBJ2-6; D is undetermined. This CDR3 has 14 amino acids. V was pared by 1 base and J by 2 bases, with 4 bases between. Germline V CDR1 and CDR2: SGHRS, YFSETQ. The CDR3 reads CASSLIAGANVLTF. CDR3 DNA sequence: TGCGCCAGCAGCTTGATCGCTGGGGCCAACGTCCTGACTTTC.

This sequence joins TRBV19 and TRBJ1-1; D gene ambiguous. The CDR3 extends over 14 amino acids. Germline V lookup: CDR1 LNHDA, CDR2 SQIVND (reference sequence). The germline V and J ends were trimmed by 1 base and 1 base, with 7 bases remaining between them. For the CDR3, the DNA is TGTGCCAGTAGTATAGTTTCCCAGAACACTGAAGCTTTCTTT. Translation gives CASSIVSQNTEAFF.

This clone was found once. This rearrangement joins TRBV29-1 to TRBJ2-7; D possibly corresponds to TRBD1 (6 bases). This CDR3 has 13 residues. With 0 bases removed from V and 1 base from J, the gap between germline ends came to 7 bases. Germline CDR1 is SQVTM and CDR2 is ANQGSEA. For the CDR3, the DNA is TGCAGCGTTGAAGACACAGGGTCCTACGAGCAGTACTTC. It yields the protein CSVEDTGSYEQYF.

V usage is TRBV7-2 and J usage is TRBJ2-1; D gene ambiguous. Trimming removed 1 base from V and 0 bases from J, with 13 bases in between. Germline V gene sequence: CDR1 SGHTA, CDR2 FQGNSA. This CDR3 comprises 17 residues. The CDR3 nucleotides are TGTGCCAGCAGCTTAGACGGTGGGTGGAGCTCCTACAATGAGCAGTTCTTC. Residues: CASSLDGGWSSYNEQFF.

The DNA for the CDR3 is TGTGCCAGCAGTGAAGAGAGGGGGAACTATGGCTACACCTTC. This encodes CASSEERGNYGYTF. This chain joins TRBV2 and TRBJ1-2, with a possible D match to TRBD1 (6 bases). Germline values: CDR1 SNHLY, CDR2 FYNNEI. Between the trimmed V and J ends, which lost 1 base and 2 bases, there was a span of 8 bases. The CDR3 has 14 amino acids.

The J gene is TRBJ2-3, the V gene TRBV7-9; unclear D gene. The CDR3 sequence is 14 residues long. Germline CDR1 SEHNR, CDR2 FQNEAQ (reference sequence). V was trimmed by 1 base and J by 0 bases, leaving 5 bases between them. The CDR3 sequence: CASSLELSTDTQYF. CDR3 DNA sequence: TGTGCCAGCAGCTTAGAACTCAGCACAGATACGCAGTATTTT.

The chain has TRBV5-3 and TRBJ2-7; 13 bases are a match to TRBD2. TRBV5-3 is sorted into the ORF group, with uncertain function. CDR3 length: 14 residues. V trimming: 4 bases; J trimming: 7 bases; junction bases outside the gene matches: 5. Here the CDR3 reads CARSGTSGTGEQYF. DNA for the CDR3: TGTGCCAGAAGCGGGACTAGCGGGACTGGGGAGCAGTACTTC.

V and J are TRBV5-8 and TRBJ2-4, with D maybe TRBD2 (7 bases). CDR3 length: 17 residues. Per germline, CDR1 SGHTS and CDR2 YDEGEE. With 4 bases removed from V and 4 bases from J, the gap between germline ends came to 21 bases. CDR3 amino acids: CASSPVGGGSGKNIQYF. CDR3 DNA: TGTGCCAGCAGCCCAGTTGGGGGCGGGAGCGGGAAAAACATTCAGTACTTC.

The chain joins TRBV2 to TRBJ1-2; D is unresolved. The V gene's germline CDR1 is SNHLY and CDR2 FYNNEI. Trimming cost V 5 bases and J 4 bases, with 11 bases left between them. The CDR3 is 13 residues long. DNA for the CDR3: TGTGCCAGCAGTACCCTAGCGGCCTATGGCTACACCTTC. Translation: CASSTLAAYGYTF.

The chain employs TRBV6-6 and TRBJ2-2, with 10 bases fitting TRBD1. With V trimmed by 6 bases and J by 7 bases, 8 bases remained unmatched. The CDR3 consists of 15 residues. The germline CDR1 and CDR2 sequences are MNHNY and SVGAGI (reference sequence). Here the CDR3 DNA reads TGTGCCAGCAGCGGGACAGGGGTAGGGAACGGGGAGCTGTTTTTT. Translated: CASSGTGVGNGELFF.

The CDR3 region is CASTYMTGGEDTEAFF. Written as DNA, the CDR3 is TGTGCCAGCACCTACATGACGGGAGGGGAAGACACTGAAGCTTTCTTT. The rearrangement uses TRBV7-9 and TRBJ1-1, with D maybe TRBD1 (5 bases). The CDR3 sequence is 16 residues long. Germline CDR1 and CDR2: SEHNR and FQNEAQ (reference sequence). V was cut by 7 bases and J by 3 bases, with 21 bases left in between.

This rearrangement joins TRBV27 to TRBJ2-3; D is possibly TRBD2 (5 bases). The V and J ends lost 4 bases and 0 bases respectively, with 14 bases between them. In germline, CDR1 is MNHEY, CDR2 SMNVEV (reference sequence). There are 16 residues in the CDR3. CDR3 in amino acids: CASSYLGDASTDTQYF. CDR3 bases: TGTGCCAGCAGTTACCTCGGGGATGCTAGCACAGATACGCAGTATTTT.

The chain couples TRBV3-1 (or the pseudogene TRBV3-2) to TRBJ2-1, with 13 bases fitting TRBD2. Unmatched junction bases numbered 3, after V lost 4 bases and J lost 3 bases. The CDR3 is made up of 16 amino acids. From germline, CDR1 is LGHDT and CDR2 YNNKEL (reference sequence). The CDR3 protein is CASSPTSGRVYNEQFF. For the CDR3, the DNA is TGTGCCAGCAGCCCTACTAGCGGGAGGGTCTACAATGAGCAGTTCTTC.

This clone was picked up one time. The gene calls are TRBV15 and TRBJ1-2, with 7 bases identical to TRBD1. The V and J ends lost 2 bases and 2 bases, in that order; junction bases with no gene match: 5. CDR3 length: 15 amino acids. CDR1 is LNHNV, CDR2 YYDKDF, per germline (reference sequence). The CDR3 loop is CATSRPPTGNYGYTF. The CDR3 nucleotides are TGTGCCACCAGCAGACCCCCGACAGGGAACTATGGCTACACCTTC.

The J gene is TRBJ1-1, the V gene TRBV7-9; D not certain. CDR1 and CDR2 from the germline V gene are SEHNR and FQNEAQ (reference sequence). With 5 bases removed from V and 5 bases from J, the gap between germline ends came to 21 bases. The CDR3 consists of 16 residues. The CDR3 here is CASSPTGRGLATEAFF. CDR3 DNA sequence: TGTGCCAGCAGCCCAACCGGACGGGGATTGGCAACTGAAGCTTTCTTT.

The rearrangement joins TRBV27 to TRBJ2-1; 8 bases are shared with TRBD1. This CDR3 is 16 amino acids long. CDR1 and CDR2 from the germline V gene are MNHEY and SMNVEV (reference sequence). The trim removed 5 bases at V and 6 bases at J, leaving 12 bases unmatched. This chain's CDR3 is CASSPTGDRGPNEQFF. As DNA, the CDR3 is TGTGCCAGCAGTCCGACAGGGGACAGAGGGCCCAATGAGCAGTTCTTC.

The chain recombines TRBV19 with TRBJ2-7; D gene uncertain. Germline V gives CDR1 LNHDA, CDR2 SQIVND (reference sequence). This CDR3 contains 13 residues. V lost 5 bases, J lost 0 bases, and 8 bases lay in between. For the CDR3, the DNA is TGTGCCAGTAGTCGAGCCCTCTCCTACGAGCAGTACTTC. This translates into CASSRALSYEQYF.

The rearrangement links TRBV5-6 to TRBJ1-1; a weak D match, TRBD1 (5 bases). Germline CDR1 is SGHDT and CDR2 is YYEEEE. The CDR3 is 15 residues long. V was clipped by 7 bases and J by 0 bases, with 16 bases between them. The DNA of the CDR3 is TGTGCCAGCCAGGCAGGGACTTTGGTGAACACTGAAGCTTTCTTT. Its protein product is CASQAGTLVNTEAFF. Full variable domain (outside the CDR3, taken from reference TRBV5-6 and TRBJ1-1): DAGVTQSPTHLIKTRGQQVTLRCSPKSGHDTVSWYQQALGQGPQFIFQYYEEEERQRGNFPDRFSGHQFPNYSSELNVNALLLGDSALYLCASQAGTLVNTEAFFGQGTRLTVV.